This record covers a single TCR beta chain. The sample's treatment: oral pan-JAK inhibitor, 5-10 mg twice daily. RNA was extracted and reverse transcribed into cDNA as the sequencing template. Only in-frame clones appear in the TCRdb table, and some are missing; sequencing was by immunoSEQ multiplex PCR. This sample has about 160,000 clones, with about three fifths found just once. The source of the sample is a study of CD8+ T cells in alopecia areata. Deletions cut 2 bases from V and 5 bases from J, with 15 bases between. Per germline, CDR1 SQVTM and CDR2 ANQGSEA. CDR3 length equals 14 residues. The sample in question was CD4+ T cells sorted from blood, obtained at week 4, from a patient treated with tofacitinib. This receptor was taken from a human donor with alopecia areata. The chain carries TRBV29-1 and TRBJ2-5; the D gene is possibly TRBD1 (6 bases). The CDR3 nucleotides are TGCAGCGTTGAAACGGCCCGGCAGGGGGAGACCCAGTACTTC. It translates to CSVETARQGETQYF.